The rows below give T cell receptor beta chains drawn from one sample of a study of blood T cells in healthy people across ages. Each CDR3 protein is one row after TCRdb ran MiXCR on the 5' RACE reads. The sample lists 920,000 or so distinct CDR3 sequences; roughly 45% were seen once. Sequenced material: blood. The receptors were sampled from a woman aged 60 to 75 in good health. Both conserved end residues are part of each CDR3. The D gene is left open where the match is weak. The size of a clone is reported for some rows only, either as once, few or many, or as a class for expanded clones.

d_call: TRBD2
j_call: TRBJ2-3
cdr3_length: 16
v_call: TRBV5-1
clone_size: -
cdr3_aa: CASSRLAGIPGDTQYF
cdr3_nt: TGCGCCAGCAGTCGTCTAGCGGGGATTCCCGGGGATACGCAGTATTTT

d_call: TRBD1
j_call: TRBJ2-3
cdr3_length: 15
v_call: TRBV7-7
clone_size: few
cdr3_aa: CASSLTGDIADTQYF
cdr3_nt: TGTGCCAGCAGCTTAACAGGGGATATCGCAGATACGCAGTATTTT

d_call: -
j_call: TRBJ1-6
cdr3_length: 13
v_call: TRBV20-1
clone_size: -
cdr3_aa: CSARTGYNSPLHF
cdr3_nt: TGCAGTGCTAGGACAGGATATAATTCACCCCTCCACTTT

d_call: -
j_call: TRBJ2-1
cdr3_length: 14
v_call: TRBV2
clone_size: -
cdr3_aa: CANTTGFPYNEQFF
cdr3_nt: TGTGCCAACACCACAGGGTTCCCCTACAATGAGCAGTTCTTC

d_call: -
j_call: TRBJ1-2
cdr3_length: 12
v_call: TRBV7-9
clone_size: -
cdr3_aa: CASPENPYGYTF
cdr3_nt: TGTGCCAGCCCGGAGAATCCCTATGGCTACACCTTC

d_call: -
j_call: TRBJ2-2
cdr3_length: 15
v_call: TRBV15
clone_size: -
cdr3_aa: CATSRVPIGTGELFF
cdr3_nt: TGTGCCACCAGCAGAGTACCCATCGGGACCGGGGAGCTGTTTTTT

d_call: -
j_call: TRBJ2-1
cdr3_length: 14
v_call: TRBV5-1
clone_size: -
cdr3_aa: CASSSTRGWDEQFF
cdr3_nt: TGCGCCAGCAGCTCAACCCGCGGTTGGGATGAGCAGTTCTTC

d_call: -
j_call: TRBJ1-6
cdr3_length: 14
v_call: TRBV7-3
clone_size: few
cdr3_aa: CASSSQGQGSPLHF
cdr3_nt: TGTGCCAGCAGCTCGCAGGGTCAGGGTTCACCCCTCCACTTT

d_call: TRBD1
j_call: TRBJ2-3
cdr3_length: 14
v_call: TRBV29-1
clone_size: few
cdr3_aa: CSGGQGLGTDTQYF
cdr3_nt: TGCAGCGGAGGACAGGGCTTGGGCACAGATACGCAGTATTTT

d_call: -
j_call: TRBJ1-1
cdr3_length: 14
v_call: TRBV5-1
clone_size: few
cdr3_aa: CATGPDSRGTEAFF
cdr3_nt: TGCGCCACCGGACCCGACAGTCGTGGAACTGAAGCTTTCTTT

d_call: -
j_call: TRBJ2-7
cdr3_length: 11
v_call: TRBV29-1
clone_size: -
cdr3_aa: CSVEQSYEQYF
cdr3_nt: TGCAGCGTTGAACAGTCCTACGAGCAGTACTTC

d_call: TRBD1
j_call: TRBJ2-6
cdr3_length: 19
v_call: TRBV18
clone_size: few
cdr3_aa: CASSPTRVFGTAGANVLTF
cdr3_nt: TGTGCCAGCTCACCTACCAGGGTCTTTGGGACAGCCGGGGCCAACGTCCTGACTTTC

d_call: TRBD2
j_call: TRBJ2-7
cdr3_length: 16
v_call: TRBV7-2
clone_size: -
cdr3_aa: CASSRWTSGRSPEQYF
cdr3_nt: TGTGCCAGCAGCCGATGGACTAGCGGGAGAAGCCCCGAGCAGTACTTC

d_call: TRBD2
j_call: TRBJ2-5
cdr3_length: 16
v_call: TRBV5-4
clone_size: -
cdr3_aa: CASSKSGRRGAETQYF
cdr3_nt: TGTGCCAGCAGCAAATCCGGGAGGCGGGGGGCAGAGACCCAGTACTTC

d_call: -
j_call: TRBJ1-4
cdr3_length: 13
v_call: TRBV10-3
clone_size: -
cdr3_aa: CAIRQGSLEKLFF
cdr3_nt: TGTGCCATCAGACAAGGTTCCCTTGAAAAACTGTTTTTT

d_call: -
j_call: TRBJ2-1
cdr3_length: 12
v_call: TRBV20-1
clone_size: -
cdr3_aa: CSAIGSSNEQFF
cdr3_nt: TGCAGTGCTATCGGGTCTAGTAATGAGCAGTTCTTC

d_call: -
j_call: TRBJ2-1
cdr3_length: 13
v_call: TRBV12-5
clone_size: -
cdr3_aa: CASGLPRKREQFF
cdr3_nt: TGTGCTAGTGGTTTGCCCCGGAAGAGGGAGCAGTTCTTC

d_call: -
j_call: TRBJ2-5
cdr3_length: 14
v_call: TRBV5-6
clone_size: once
cdr3_aa: CASSSRGGLETQYF
cdr3_nt: TGTGCCAGCAGCTCCAGGGGGGGGCTCGAGACCCAGTACTTC

d_call: -
j_call: TRBJ2-3
cdr3_length: 17
v_call: TRBV28
clone_size: -
cdr3_aa: CASSLALVPPVTDTQYF
cdr3_nt: TGTGCCAGCAGTTTAGCCCTAGTACCCCCCGTAACAGATACGCAGTATTTT

d_call: TRBD2
j_call: TRBJ2-1
cdr3_length: 16
v_call: TRBV9
clone_size: -
cdr3_aa: CASSVDTSGTWHEQFF
cdr3_nt: TGTGCCAGCAGCGTAGACACTAGCGGGACTTGGCATGAGCAGTTCTTC

d_call: TRBD1
j_call: TRBJ1-2
cdr3_length: 14
v_call: TRBV13
clone_size: -
cdr3_aa: CASSSNQGADGYTF
cdr3_nt: TGTGCCAGCAGCTCTAACCAGGGGGCGGACGGCTACACCTTC

d_call: -
j_call: TRBJ2-3
cdr3_length: 13
v_call: TRBV12-3/TRBV12-4
clone_size: many
cdr3_aa: CASSPGLADTQYF
cdr3_nt: TGTGCCAGCAGCCCGGGACTCGCAGATACGCAGTATTTT

d_call: TRBD2
j_call: TRBJ2-1
cdr3_length: 14
v_call: TRBV7-9
clone_size: -
cdr3_aa: CASIPGSGDNEQFF
cdr3_nt: TGTGCCAGCATCCCGGGTAGCGGGGACAATGAGCAGTTCTTC

d_call: TRBD1
j_call: TRBJ2-1
cdr3_length: 16
v_call: TRBV3-1
clone_size: -
cdr3_aa: CASSQVDRGHRNEQFF
cdr3_nt: TGTGCCAGCAGCCAAGTGGACAGGGGGCATCGGAATGAGCAGTTCTTC

d_call: -
j_call: TRBJ2-1
cdr3_length: 14
v_call: TRBV7-2
clone_size: -
cdr3_aa: CASSLVVIYNEQFF
cdr3_nt: TGTGCCAGCAGCTTAGTGGTGATCTACAATGAGCAGTTCTTC

d_call: TRBD1
j_call: TRBJ2-5
cdr3_length: 15
v_call: TRBV4-2
clone_size: -
cdr3_aa: CASSPRDRDGETQYF
cdr3_nt: TGTGCCAGCAGCCCCCGGGACAGGGATGGGGAGACCCAGTACTTC

d_call: TRBD1
j_call: TRBJ1-5
cdr3_length: 14
v_call: TRBV6-6
clone_size: -
cdr3_aa: CAIAPGQGYQPQHF
cdr3_nt: TGTGCCATTGCACCGGGACAGGGGTATCAGCCCCAGCATTTT

d_call: -
j_call: TRBJ2-5
cdr3_length: 15
v_call: TRBV6-5
clone_size: -
cdr3_aa: CASSYGGRPWGTQYF
cdr3_nt: TGTGCCAGCAGTTACGGAGGACGGCCCTGGGGGACCCAGTACTTC

d_call: TRBD2
j_call: TRBJ2-7
cdr3_length: 14
v_call: TRBV27
clone_size: -
cdr3_aa: CACSPAGVFYEQYF
cdr3_nt: TGTGCCTGCAGTCCAGCGGGAGTGTTCTACGAGCAGTACTTC

d_call: TRBD1
j_call: TRBJ2-3
cdr3_length: 14
v_call: TRBV4-1
clone_size: -
cdr3_aa: CASSRQGDRDTQYF
cdr3_nt: TGCGCCAGCAGCCGGCAGGGGGACAGAGATACGCAGTATTTT

d_call: -
j_call: TRBJ2-7
cdr3_length: 14
v_call: TRBV11-2
clone_size: -
cdr3_aa: CASSPWTELYEQYF
cdr3_nt: TGTGCCAGCAGCCCCTGGACAGAGCTCTACGAGCAGTACTTC

d_call: TRBD2
j_call: TRBJ2-7
cdr3_length: 19
v_call: TRBV10-3
clone_size: -
cdr3_aa: CAISGGLEASGSSTYEQYF
cdr3_nt: TGTGCCATCAGTGGAGGTTTGGAGGCTAGCGGGAGTTCGACCTACGAGCAGTACTTC

d_call: -
j_call: TRBJ2-2
cdr3_length: 16
v_call: TRBV20-1
clone_size: -
cdr3_aa: CSARENLRGRGGELFF
cdr3_nt: TGCAGTGCTAGAGAGAATTTGAGGGGTAGGGGGGGGGAGCTGTTTTTT

d_call: -
j_call: TRBJ2-3
cdr3_length: 15
v_call: TRBV18
clone_size: few
cdr3_aa: CASSPPGRSTDTQYF
cdr3_nt: TGTGCCAGCTCACCCCCGGGGCGGAGCACAGATACGCAGTATTTT

d_call: TRBD1
j_call: TRBJ2-7
cdr3_length: 14
v_call: TRBV6-5
clone_size: -
cdr3_aa: CASSHGQGTNEQYF
cdr3_nt: TGTGCCAGCAGTCACGGACAGGGTACTAACGAGCAGTACTTC

d_call: -
j_call: TRBJ2-1
cdr3_length: 15
v_call: TRBV11-2
clone_size: -
cdr3_aa: CASSGRLPYYNEQFF
cdr3_nt: TGTGCCAGCAGCGGAAGACTACCCTACTACAATGAGCAGTTCTTC

d_call: -
j_call: TRBJ1-6
cdr3_length: 16
v_call: TRBV6-5
clone_size: -
cdr3_aa: CASSPTDRGSNSPLHF
cdr3_nt: TGTGCCAGCAGTCCCACGGATCGGGGAAGTAATTCACCCCTCCACTTT

d_call: -
j_call: TRBJ2-3
cdr3_length: 12
v_call: TRBV12-3/TRBV12-4
clone_size: few
cdr3_aa: CASSELADTQYF
cdr3_nt: TGTGCCAGCAGTGAACTAGCAGATACGCAGTATTTT

d_call: -
j_call: TRBJ2-7
cdr3_length: 16
v_call: TRBV5-5
clone_size: many
cdr3_aa: CASSYEVRPAAYEQYF
cdr3_nt: TGTGCCAGCAGCTATGAAGTGCGTCCAGCGGCCTACGAGCAGTACTTC

d_call: TRBD2
j_call: TRBJ2-7
cdr3_length: 13
v_call: TRBV20-1
clone_size: -
cdr3_aa: CSAGGRGDYEQYF
cdr3_nt: TGCAGTGCCGGAGGGCGGGGGGACTACGAGCAGTACTTC

d_call: -
j_call: TRBJ2-1
cdr3_length: 13
v_call: TRBV11-2
clone_size: -
cdr3_aa: CASSPDRLNEQFF
cdr3_nt: TGTGCCAGCAGCCCCGACCGCCTCAATGAGCAGTTCTTC

d_call: -
j_call: TRBJ2-7
cdr3_length: 12
v_call: TRBV3-1
clone_size: many
cdr3_aa: CASSQDQYEQYF
cdr3_nt: TGTGCCAGCAGCCAAGACCAGTACGAGCAGTACTTC